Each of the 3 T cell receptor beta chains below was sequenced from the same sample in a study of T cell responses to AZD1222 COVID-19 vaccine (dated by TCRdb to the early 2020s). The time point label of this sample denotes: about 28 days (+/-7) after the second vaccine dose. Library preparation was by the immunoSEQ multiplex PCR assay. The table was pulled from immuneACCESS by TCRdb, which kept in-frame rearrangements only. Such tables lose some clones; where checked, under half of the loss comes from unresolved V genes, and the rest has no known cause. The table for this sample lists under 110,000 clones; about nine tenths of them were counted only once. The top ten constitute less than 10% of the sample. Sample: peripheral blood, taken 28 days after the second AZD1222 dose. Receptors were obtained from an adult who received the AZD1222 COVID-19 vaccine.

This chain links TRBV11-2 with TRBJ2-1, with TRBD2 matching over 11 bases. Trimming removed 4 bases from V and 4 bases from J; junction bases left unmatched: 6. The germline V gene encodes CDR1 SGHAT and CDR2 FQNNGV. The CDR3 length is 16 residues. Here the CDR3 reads CASSSFSSGGYNEQFF. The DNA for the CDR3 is TGTGCCAGCAGCTCCTTTTCTAGCGGGGGGTACAATGAGCAGTTCTTC.

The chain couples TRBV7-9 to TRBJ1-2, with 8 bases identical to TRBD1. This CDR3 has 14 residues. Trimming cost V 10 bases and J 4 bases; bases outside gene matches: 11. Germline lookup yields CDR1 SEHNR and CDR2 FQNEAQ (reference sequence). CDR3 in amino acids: CATPPRGLFYGYTF. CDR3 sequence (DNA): TGTGCCACCCCACCCAGGGGGCTTTTCTATGGCTACACCTTC.

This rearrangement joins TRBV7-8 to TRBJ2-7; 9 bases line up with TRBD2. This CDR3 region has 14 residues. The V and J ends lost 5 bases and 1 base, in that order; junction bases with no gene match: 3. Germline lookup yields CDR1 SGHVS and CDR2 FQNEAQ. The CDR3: CASSQGLASYEQYF. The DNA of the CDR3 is TGTGCCAGCAGCCAGGGACTAGCTTCCTACGAGCAGTACTTC.